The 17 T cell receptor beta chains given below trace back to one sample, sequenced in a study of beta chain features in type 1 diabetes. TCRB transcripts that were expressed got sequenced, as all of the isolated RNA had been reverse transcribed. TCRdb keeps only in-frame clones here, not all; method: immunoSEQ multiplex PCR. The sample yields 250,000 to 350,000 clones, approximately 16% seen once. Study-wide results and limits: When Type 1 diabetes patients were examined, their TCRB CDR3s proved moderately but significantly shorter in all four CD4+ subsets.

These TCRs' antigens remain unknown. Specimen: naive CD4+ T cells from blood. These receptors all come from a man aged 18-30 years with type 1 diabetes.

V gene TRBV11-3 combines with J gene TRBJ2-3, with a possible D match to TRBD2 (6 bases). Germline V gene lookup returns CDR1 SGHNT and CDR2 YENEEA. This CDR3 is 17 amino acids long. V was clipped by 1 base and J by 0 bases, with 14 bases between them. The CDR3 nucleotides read TGTGCCAGCAGCTTAGGCGGGACTTCAGGGAGCACAGATACGCAGTATTTT. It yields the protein CASSLGGTSGSTDTQYF.

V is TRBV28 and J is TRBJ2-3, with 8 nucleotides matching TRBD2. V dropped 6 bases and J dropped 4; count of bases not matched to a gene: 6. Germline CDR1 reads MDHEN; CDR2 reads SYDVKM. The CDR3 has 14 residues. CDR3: CASSGRAKADTQYF. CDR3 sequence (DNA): TGTGCCAGCAGCGGGAGGGCCAAAGCAGATACGCAGTATTTT. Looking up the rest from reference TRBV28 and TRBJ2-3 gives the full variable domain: DVKVTQSSRYLVKRTGEKVFLECVQDMDHENMFWYRQDPGLGLRLIYFSYDVKMKEKGDIPEGYSVSREKKERFSLILESASTNQTSMYLCASSGRAKADTQYFGPGTRLTVL.

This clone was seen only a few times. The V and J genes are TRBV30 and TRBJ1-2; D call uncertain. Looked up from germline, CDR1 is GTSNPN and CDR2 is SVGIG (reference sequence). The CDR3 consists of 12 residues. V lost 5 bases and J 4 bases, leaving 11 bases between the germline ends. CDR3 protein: CAWHRESYGYTF. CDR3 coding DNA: TGTGCCTGGCACAGAGAGAGCTATGGCTACACCTTC.

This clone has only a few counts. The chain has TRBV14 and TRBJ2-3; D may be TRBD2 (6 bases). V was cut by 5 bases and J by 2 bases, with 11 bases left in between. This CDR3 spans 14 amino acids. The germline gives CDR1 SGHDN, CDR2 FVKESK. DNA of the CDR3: TGTGCCAGCAGCACATTAGCGGTCACAGATACGCAGTATTTT. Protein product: CASSTLAVTDTQYF.

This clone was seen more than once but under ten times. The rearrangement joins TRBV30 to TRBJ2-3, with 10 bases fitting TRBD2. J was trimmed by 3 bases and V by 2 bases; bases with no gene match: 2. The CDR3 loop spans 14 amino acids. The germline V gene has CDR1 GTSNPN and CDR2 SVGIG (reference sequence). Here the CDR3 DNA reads TGTGCCTGGAGTCAAGCGGGGGGGACAGATACGCAGTATTTT. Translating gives CAWSQAGGTDTQYF.

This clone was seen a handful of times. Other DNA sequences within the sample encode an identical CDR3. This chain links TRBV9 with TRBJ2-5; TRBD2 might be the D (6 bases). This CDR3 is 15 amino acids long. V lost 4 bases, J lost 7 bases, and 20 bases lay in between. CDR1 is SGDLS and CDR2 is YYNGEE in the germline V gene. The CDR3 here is CASSPTGTPTGTQYF. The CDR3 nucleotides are TGTGCCAGCAGCCCAACCGGGACTCCGACGGGGACCCAGTACTTC.

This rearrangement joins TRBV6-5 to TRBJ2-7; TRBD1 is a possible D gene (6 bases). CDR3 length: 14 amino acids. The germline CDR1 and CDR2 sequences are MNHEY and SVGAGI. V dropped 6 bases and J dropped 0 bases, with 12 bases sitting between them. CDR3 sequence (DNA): TGTGCCAGCAGCCGGGACACCAGCTCCTACGAGCAGTACTTC. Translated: CASSRDTSSYEQYF.

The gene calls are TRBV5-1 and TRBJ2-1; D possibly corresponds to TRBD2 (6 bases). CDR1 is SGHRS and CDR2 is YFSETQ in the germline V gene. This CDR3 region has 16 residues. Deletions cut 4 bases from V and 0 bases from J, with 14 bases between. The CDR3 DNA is TGCGCCAGCAGCCCGGGGGATATGGCCTCCTACAATGAGCAGTTCTTC. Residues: CASSPGDMASYNEQFF.

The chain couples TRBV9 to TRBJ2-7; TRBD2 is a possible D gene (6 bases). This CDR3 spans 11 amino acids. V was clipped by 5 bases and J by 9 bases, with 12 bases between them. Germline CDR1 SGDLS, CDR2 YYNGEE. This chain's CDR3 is CASREGPLQYF. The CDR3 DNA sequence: TGTGCCAGCAGGGAGGGACCCTTGCAGTACTTC.

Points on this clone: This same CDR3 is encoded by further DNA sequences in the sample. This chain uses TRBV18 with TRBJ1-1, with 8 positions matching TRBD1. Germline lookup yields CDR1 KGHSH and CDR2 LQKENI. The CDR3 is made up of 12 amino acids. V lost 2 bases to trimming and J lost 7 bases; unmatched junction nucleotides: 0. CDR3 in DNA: TGTGCCAGCTCACCAGACAGGGGTGAAGCTTTCTTT. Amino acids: CASSPDRGEAFF. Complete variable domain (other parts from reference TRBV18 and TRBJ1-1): NAGVMQNPRHLVRRRGQEARLRCSPMKGHSHVYWYRQLPEEGLKFMVYLQKENIIDESGMPKERFSAEFPKEGPSILRIQQVVRGDSAAYFCASSPDRGEAFFGQGTRLTVV.

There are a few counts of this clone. CDR3 bases: TGTGCCTGGAGTGCCTCCACAGCAAACTATGGCTACACCTTC. It translates to CAWSASTANYGYTF. The rearrangement links TRBV30 to TRBJ1-2, with D unclear. Germline loops: CDR1 GTSNPN, CDR2 SVGIG (reference sequence). This CDR3 has 14 amino acids. V shed 1 base and J shed 2 bases, with 11 bases lying between them.

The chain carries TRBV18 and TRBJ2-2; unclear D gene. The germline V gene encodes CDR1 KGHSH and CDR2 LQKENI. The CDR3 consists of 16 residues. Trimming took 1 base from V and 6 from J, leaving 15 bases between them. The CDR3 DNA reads TGTGCCAGCTCACCACATCCTCGCCCCTCGGCCGGGGAGCTGTTTTTT. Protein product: CASSPHPRPSAGELFF.

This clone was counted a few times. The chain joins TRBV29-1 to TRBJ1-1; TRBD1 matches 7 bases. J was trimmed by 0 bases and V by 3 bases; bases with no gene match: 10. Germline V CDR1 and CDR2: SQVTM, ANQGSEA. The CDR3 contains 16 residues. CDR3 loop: CSVERQGIAMNTEAFF. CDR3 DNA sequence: TGCAGCGTTGAGAGACAGGGAATTGCAATGAACACTGAAGCTTTCTTT.

As DNA, the CDR3 is TGCAGCGTTGAGGAGGACCAGAGGGACAGGGCTTTCGGAAAACTGTTTTTT. It translates to CSVEEDQRDRAFGKLFF. The J gene is TRBJ1-4, the V gene TRBV29-1; 9 bases are a match to TRBD1. CDR1 and CDR2 (germline): SQVTM, ANQGSEA. V lost 3 bases, J lost 10 bases, and 18 bases stayed unmatched. The CDR3 spans 17 residues.

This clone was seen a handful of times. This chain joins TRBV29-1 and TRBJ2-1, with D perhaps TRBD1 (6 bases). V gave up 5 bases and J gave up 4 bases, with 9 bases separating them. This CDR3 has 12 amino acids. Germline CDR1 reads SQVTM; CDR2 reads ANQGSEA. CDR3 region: CSVKQGYNEQFF. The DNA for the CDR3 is TGCAGCGTTAAACAGGGTTACAATGAGCAGTTCTTC.

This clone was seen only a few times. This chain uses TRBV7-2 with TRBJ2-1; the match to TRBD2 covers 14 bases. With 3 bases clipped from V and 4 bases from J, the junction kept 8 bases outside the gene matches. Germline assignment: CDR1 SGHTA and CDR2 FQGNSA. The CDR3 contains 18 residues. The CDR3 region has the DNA TGTGCCAGCAGCTTCGCCCCCCGACTAGCGGGGGGGTACAATGAGCAGTTCTTC. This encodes CASSFAPRLAGGYNEQFF.

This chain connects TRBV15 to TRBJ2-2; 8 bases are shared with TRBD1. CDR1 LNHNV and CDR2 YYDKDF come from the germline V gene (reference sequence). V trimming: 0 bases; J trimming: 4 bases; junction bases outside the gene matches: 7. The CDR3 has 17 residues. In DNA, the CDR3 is TGTGCCACCAGCAGAGATCGGGCAGGGGGCGGCACCGGGGAGCTGTTTTTT. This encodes CATSRDRAGGGTGELFF. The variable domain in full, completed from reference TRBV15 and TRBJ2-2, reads DAMVIQNPRYQVTQFGKPVTLSCSQTLNHNVMYWYQQKSSQAPKLLFHYYDKDFNNEADTPDNFQSRRPNTSFCFLDIRSPGLGDTAMYLCATSRDRAGGGTGELFFGEGSRLTVL.